This entry features one TCR beta chain sequence. As yet, its antigen is unknown. The data belong to a study of long-term antiretroviral therapy in people with HIV. Across the whole study: Initial samples were collected about a decade before the 2015 immediate-ART recommendation. General study points: Patients on ART gained diversity, which nonetheless stayed below transplant donor controls.

This CDR3 is built from 14 residues. The V and J ends lost 5 bases and 7 bases, in that order; junction bases with no gene match: 7. CDR1 and CDR2 from the germline V gene are SGHTA and FQGNSA. Sequencing used immunoSEQ v3.0 at survey level. Generated by immunoSEQ multiplex PCR, the TCRdb table keeps only in-frame clones and is missing some. The sample gives roughly 20,000 clones, approximately 81% of which show up once; about 8% is in the top ten. Specimen: unsorted PBMCs, collected at the start of antiretroviral therapy. This rearrangement joins TRBV7-2 to TRBJ2-7, with 11 nucleotides matching TRBD1. The receptor was derived from a middle-aged man with HIV. As DNA, the CDR3 is TGTGCCAGCAGCGTCGGACAGGGGGCAGTGGAGCAGTACTTC. It codes for CASSVGQGAVEQYF.